The next 21 T cell receptor beta chains were all read from a single sample in a study of CD8+CD57+ T cells in acquired aplastic anemia. According to the study, genomic DNA was the template for TCR beta VDJ and CDR3 profiling. One entry per CDR3 protein results from TCRdb running MiXCR on the reads. The data contain roughly 190,000 distinct CDR3 sequences, around 47% of them seen just once; the ten biggest clones take up approximately 9.4%. Whoever was chosen for sequencing had shown CD8+CD57+ cell expansion by flow cytometry. Sequencing was done on a sample of sorted CD4+, CD8+, or CD8+CD57+ T cells (not recorded which) from PBMCs. All receptors come from a human donor with aplastic anemia.

The rearrangement uses TRBV11-2 and TRBJ2-3; 11 bases map to TRBD2. The junction had 1 base not matched to a gene; V was cut back by 1 base and J by 1 base. Germline V gene sequence: CDR1 SGHAT, CDR2 FQNNGV. This CDR3 is 16 amino acids long. CDR3 DNA: TGTGCCAGCAGCTTAGGACTAGCGGGGCGCACAGATACGCAGTATTTT. Protein: CASSLGLAGRTDTQYF.

This chain joins TRBV10-1 and TRBJ2-1, with 8 bases fitting TRBD2. CDR3 length equals 15 residues. V was pared by 2 bases and J by 6 bases, with 6 bases of the junction left unmatched. CDR1 and CDR2 (germline): WNHNN, SYGVQD (reference sequence). CDR3 sequence (DNA): TGCGCCAGCAGTGAGACGGTACTAGCGGTCAATGAGCAGTTCTTC. It specifies CASSETVLAVNEQFF.

J is TRBJ2-1 and V is TRBV19, with D perhaps given as TRBD1 or TRBD2 (5 bases each). Per germline, CDR1 LNHDA and CDR2 SQIVND (reference sequence). The CDR3 spans 14 residues. V lost 6 bases and J lost 15, with 24 bases in between. CDR3 coding DNA: TGTGCCAGTAGGTCGGGGACCCACGCCGTCGCCCGGTTCTTC. It is translated as CASRSGTHAVARFF.

CDR3 DNA: TGTGCCAGCAGACAAGGAGAAAACACTGAAGCTTTCTTT. It specifies CASRQGENTEAFF. The chain combines TRBV2 with TRBJ1-1; D gene uncertain. V lost 6 bases to trimming and J lost 2 bases, with 10 bases between them. The CDR3 is made up of 13 amino acids. The germline V gene has CDR1 SNHLY and CDR2 FYNNEI.

The chain carries TRBV25-1 and TRBJ2-5; 9 bases line up with TRBD2. This CDR3 spans 15 amino acids. In germline, CDR1 is MGHDK, CDR2 SYGVNS. The CDR3 region has the DNA TGTGCTAGAAGTTCCCTAGCGGGAAGCCAAGAGACCCAGTACTTC. Its protein product is CARSSLAGSQETQYF. The whole variable domain, remainder taken from reference TRBV25-1 and TRBJ2-5, is EADIYQTPRYLVIGTGKKITLECSQTMGHDKMYWYQQDPGMELHLIHYSYGVNSTEKGDLSSESTVSRIRTEHFPLTLESARPSHTSQYLCARSSLAGSQETQYFGPGTRLLVL.

J is TRBJ1-3 and V is TRBV5-4, with D perhaps matching TRBD1 (5 bases). Between the trimmed V and J ends, which lost 0 bases and 0 bases, there was a span of 10 bases. CDR1 SGHNT and CDR2 YYREEE come from the germline V gene (reference sequence). CDR3 length equals 16 residues. In DNA, the CDR3 is TGTGCCAGCAGCTTGGATGTCAGGGCCTCTGGAAACACCATATATTTT. This translates into CASSLDVRASGNTIYF.

This clonotype was observed at least ten times. The chain recombines TRBV19 with TRBJ2-3; D is uncertain. Germline loops: CDR1 LNHDA, CDR2 SQIVND (reference sequence). V gave up 7 bases and J gave up 6 bases, with 17 bases separating them. This CDR3 is 14 amino acids long. In nucleotides, the CDR3 is TGTGCCAGTATGGGTCTCCAGACGGCGGATACGCAGTATTTT. The encoded protein is CASMGLQTADTQYF. Full variable domain (outside the CDR3, taken from reference TRBV19 and TRBJ2-3): DGGITQSPKYLFRKEGQNVTLSCEQNLNHDAMYWYRQDPGQGLRLIYYSQIVNDFQKGDIAEGYSVSREKKESFPLTVTSAQKNPTAFYLCASMGLQTADTQYFGPGTRLTVL.

The chain has TRBV2 and TRBJ2-5, with D hard to call. Germline CDR1 SNHLY, CDR2 FYNNEI. Between the trimmed V and J ends, which lost 8 bases and 0 bases, there was a span of 10 bases. The CDR3 has 13 amino acids. CDR3 amino acids: CASSPLNQETQYF. CDR3 coding DNA: TGTGCCAGCTCACCCCTCAACCAAGAGACCCAGTACTTC.

The chain carries TRBV11-2 and TRBJ2-1; D gene uncertain. The CDR3 spans 13 residues. Trimming shortened V by 5 bases and J by 7 bases, and 12 bases separated the two germline ends. Germline values: CDR1 SGHAT, CDR2 FQNNGV. The CDR3 sequence is CASSTLTRNEQFF. The CDR3 DNA reads as TGTGCCAGCAGCACACTCACTCGGAATGAGCAGTTCTTC.

This clonotype showed up many times. V gene TRBV20-1 combines with J gene TRBJ1-1; no clear D. The ends were cut back, 1 base at V and 5 bases at J, with 14 bases in the middle. Germline V CDR1 and CDR2: DFQATT, SNEGSKA (reference sequence). CDR3 length: 14 amino acids. The CDR3 protein is CSARAVSGRTEAFF. CDR3 DNA: TGCAGTGCTAGAGCAGTTTCAGGCAGAACTGAAGCTTTCTTT.

V and J are TRBV20-1 and TRBJ2-7, with 8 bases aligning to TRBD1. CDR3 length: 15 amino acids. J lost 2 bases, V lost 0 bases, and 6 bases had no gene match. Germline V lookup: CDR1 DFQATT, CDR2 SNEGSKA (reference sequence). CDR3 in DNA: TGCAGTGCTAGAGACCGACAGGGGATAGCCTACGAGCAGTACTTC. As protein: CSARDRQGIAYEQYF.

This clonotype was counted many times. This rearrangement joins TRBV20-1 to TRBJ1-1; 10 bases agree with TRBD1. J gave up 1 base and V 1 base, and 9 bases lay outside the gene matches. The germline V gene has CDR1 DFQATT and CDR2 SNEGSKA (reference sequence). There are 17 residues in the CDR3. The CDR3 sequence: CSARGKTGGDRNTEAFF. In DNA form, the CDR3 reads TGCAGTGCTAGAGGCAAGACAGGGGGCGATAGGAACACTGAAGCTTTCTTT.

The rearrangement joins TRBV6-1 to TRBJ1-5, with D uncertain. The CDR3 sequence is 13 residues long. V shed 7 bases and J shed 4 bases, with 11 bases lying between them. The germline CDR1 and CDR2 sequences are MNHNS and SASEGT. The chain's CDR3 is CASTLDGNQPQHF. The CDR3 DNA is TGTGCCAGCACCTTGGACGGAAATCAGCCCCAGCATTTT.

In its sample, this clonotype was seen many times. The V gene is TRBV7-6, the J gene TRBJ1-1; TRBD1 matches at 10 bases. The CDR3 covers 14 residues. V was clipped by 5 bases and J by 5 bases; unmatched bases: 5. The germline gives CDR1 SGHVS, CDR2 FNYEAQ. The CDR3 region is CASSADRGITEAFF. CDR3 DNA: TGTGCCAGCAGCGCGGACAGGGGGATTACTGAAGCTTTCTTT.

This clonotype was counted a few times. Here the CDR3 reads CASSRRQGADTQYF. In DNA form, the CDR3 reads TGTGCCAGCAGCCGGAGACAGGGGGCGGATACGCAGTATTTT. The chain carries TRBV3-1 and TRBJ2-3, with 10 nucleotides matching TRBD1. The germline gives CDR1 LGHDT, CDR2 YNNKEL (reference sequence). The CDR3 length is 14 residues. The ends lost 4 bases at V and 6 bases at J; junction bases unmatched: 4.

This clonotype was found a few times. The chain recombines TRBV2 with TRBJ2-5, with D possibly being TRBD1 or TRBD2 (5 bases each). Germline CDR1 is SNHLY and CDR2 is FYNNEI. V was trimmed by 5 bases and J by 7 bases, leaving 8 bases between them. The CDR3 loop spans 11 amino acids. CDR3 nucleotides: TGTGCCAGCAGTATAGGGACGACCCAGTACTTC. Translating it yields CASSIGTTQYF.

This clonotype appeared many times. The chain recombines TRBV6-2 or TRBV6-3 with TRBJ2-7, with no clear D. The CDR3 length is 12 residues. V lost 6 bases, J lost 5 bases, and 11 bases lay in between. Germline CDR1 and CDR2: MNHEY and SVGEGT. CDR3 loop: CASRQSRHEQYF. The CDR3 region has the DNA TGTGCCAGCAGACAGTCAAGACACGAGCAGTACTTC.

The V call is TRBV29-1, the J call TRBJ2-1; D unresolved. CDR1 SQVTM and CDR2 ANQGSEA come from the germline V gene. Between the trimmed V and J ends, which lost 5 bases and 4 bases, there was a span of 9 bases. This CDR3 contains 12 residues. CDR3 protein: CSVRGEYNEQFF. CDR3 sequence (DNA): TGCAGCGTTCGTGGCGAGTACAATGAGCAGTTCTTC.

The chain combines TRBV2 with TRBJ2-7; D is unclear. The germline CDR1 and CDR2 sequences are SNHLY and FYNNEI. The V end was cut by 10 bases, the J end by 5 bases, with 18 bases between. The CDR3 totals 13 residues. As DNA, the CDR3 is TGTGCCACCACCGACCTCTTAACCCACGAGCAGTACTTC. Protein sequence: CATTDLLTHEQYF. Based on the CDR3 plus reference TRBV2 and TRBJ2-7, the full variable domain is EPEVTQTPSHQVTQMGQEVILRCVPISNHLYFYWYRQILGQKVEFLVSFYNNEISEKSEIFDDQFSVERPDGSNFTLKIRSTKLEDSAMYFCATTDLLTHEQYFGPGTRLTVT.

The chain carries TRBV29-1 and TRBJ2-5, with 7 bases fitting TRBD2. This CDR3 is built from 14 residues. The germline CDR1 and CDR2 sequences are SQVTM and ANQGSEA. J lost 4 bases, V lost 2 bases, and 7 bases had no gene match. CDR3 sequence (DNA): TGCAGCGTTGAACCGGCGGGGGTTGCAGAGACCCAGTACTTC. Its translation is CSVEPAGVAETQYF.

V usage is TRBV20-1 and J usage is TRBJ2-7; D is perhaps TRBD2 (5 bases). V shed 4 bases and J shed 5 bases, with 15 bases lying between them. Germline V CDR1 and CDR2: DFQATT, SNEGSKA (reference sequence). The CDR3 has 13 amino acids. The CDR3 nucleotides are TGCAGTGCTACGCCGAGCGCTAGCCACGAGCAGTACTTC. Protein sequence: CSATPSASHEQYF.